This T cell receptor beta chain was captured in a study of memory CD4+ T cells and cytomegalovirus serostatus. Study-wide results and caveats: CD4+ memory repertoires contained about 40% of the roughly 160 reported CMV TCRbeta sequences. The CMV-associated TCR signature appears largely within the CD4+ memory repertoire.

Germline assignment: CDR1 LNHDA and CDR2 SQIVND (reference sequence). The V gene lost 1 base and the J gene lost 5 bases, with 11 bases spanning the gap. The CDR3 is made up of 14 amino acids. Comments on this clone: The antigen is not known.

Authors' methods: Out-of-frame sequences were removed, leaving a few million distinct TCRbeta sequences. Some clones are missing from TCRdb's copy, which holds only in-frame ones; the method was immunoSEQ multiplex PCR. V and J calls and clone size are those listed in that table; D and trimming were worked out from the DNA. The sample includes about 41,000 clones, roughly 77% of them seen just once. The sort gate was single viable CD3+CD4+CD8-CD45RO+ cells for memory CD4+ T cells. Total CD4+ T cells were enriched by CD4 positive selection. The TCR originated in an adult in good health and CMV-seronegative. What was sequenced was memory CD4+ T cells from blood. This rearrangement joins TRBV19 to TRBJ1-1; perhaps TRBD1 as D (5 bases). CDR3 residues: CASSIGRAATEAFF. Here the CDR3 DNA reads TGTGCCAGTAGTATAGGCAGGGCTGCAACTGAAGCTTTCTTT.